This note documents a single T cell receptor beta chain sequence. This CDR3 has 12 amino acids. V was clipped by 8 bases and J by 4 bases; unmatched bases: 7. Germline V gene sequence: CDR1 GTSNPN, CDR2 SVGIG (reference sequence). Recovered status applied to Cohort 3 donors who had two consecutive negative PCRs. It also applied to those with clearance or with symptom resolution. Original methodology: It was from reference gene primer amplification that nucleated cell counts were estimated. Assay: immunoSEQ multiplex PCR; the TCRdb copy retains only in-frame clones and omits some. For V, J and clone size, that table is used; D and trimming come from the DNA. The sample has 400,000 or so clones, around 87% seen once. The entry originates in a study of blood T cell repertoires in COVID-19. Study overall: Italy, Spain and the United States were the sources of the convalescent and acute COVID-19 samples.

The chain is built from TRBV30 and TRBJ1-1; 7 nucleotides agree with TRBD1. Sequencing used PBMCs or T cells enriched from blood (not recorded which). The TCR comes from a man aged 25 to 40 who had recovered from COVID-19. The CDR3 bases are TGTGCCAGGACAGGTCGGGGCACTGAAGCTTTCTTT. This codes for CARTGRGTEAFF.